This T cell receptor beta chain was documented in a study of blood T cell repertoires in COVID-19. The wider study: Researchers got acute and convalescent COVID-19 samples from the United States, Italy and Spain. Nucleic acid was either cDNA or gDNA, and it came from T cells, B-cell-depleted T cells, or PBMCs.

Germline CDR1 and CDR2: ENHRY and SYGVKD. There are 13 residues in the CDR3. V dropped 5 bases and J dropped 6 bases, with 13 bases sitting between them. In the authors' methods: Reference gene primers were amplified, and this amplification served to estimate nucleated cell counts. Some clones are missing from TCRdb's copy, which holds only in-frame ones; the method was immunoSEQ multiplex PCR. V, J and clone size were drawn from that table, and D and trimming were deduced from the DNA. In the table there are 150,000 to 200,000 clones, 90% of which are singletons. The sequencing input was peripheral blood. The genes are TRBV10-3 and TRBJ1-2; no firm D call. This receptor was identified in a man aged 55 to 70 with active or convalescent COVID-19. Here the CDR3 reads CAISPGEPHGYTF. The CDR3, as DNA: TGTGCCATCAGTCCCGGGGAGCCACATGGCTACACCTTC.